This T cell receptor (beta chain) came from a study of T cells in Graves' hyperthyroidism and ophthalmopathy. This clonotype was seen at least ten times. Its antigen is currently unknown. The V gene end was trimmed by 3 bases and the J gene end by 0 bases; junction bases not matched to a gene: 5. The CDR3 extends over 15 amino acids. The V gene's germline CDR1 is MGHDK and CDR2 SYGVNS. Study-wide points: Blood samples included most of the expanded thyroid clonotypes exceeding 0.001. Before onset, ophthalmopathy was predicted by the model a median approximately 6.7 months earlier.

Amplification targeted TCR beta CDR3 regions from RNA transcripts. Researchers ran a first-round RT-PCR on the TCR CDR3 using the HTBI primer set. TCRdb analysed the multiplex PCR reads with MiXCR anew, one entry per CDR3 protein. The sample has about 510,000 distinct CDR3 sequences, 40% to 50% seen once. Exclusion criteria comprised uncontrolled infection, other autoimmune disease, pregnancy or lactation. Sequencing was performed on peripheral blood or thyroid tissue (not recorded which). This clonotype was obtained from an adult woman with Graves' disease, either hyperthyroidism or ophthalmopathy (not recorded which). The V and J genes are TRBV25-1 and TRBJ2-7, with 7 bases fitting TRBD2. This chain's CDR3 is CASSERGGSSYEQYF. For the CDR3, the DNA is TGTGCCAGCAGTGAGAGGGGCGGGAGCTCCTACGAGCAGTACTTC.